These 27 T cell receptor beta chains came from one sample sequenced in a study of spatial heterogeneity in lung cancer. Indicated time point: sample taken at primary tumor resection. TCRdb independently ran MiXCR on the 5' RACE reads; one entry per CDR3 protein. The sample has nearly 80,000 distinct CDR3 sequences, 7.5% to 9.5% seen once. The material sequenced was PBMCs, taken at surgery. These TCRs come from a male donor with early-stage non-small cell lung cancer.

In this sample, this clonotype turned up many times. The chain recombines TRBV14 with TRBJ2-3; a weak D match, TRBD1 (6 bases). V was clipped by 1 base and J by 5 bases, with 7 bases between them. Germline V gene lookup returns CDR1 SGHDN and CDR2 FVKESK. CDR3 length: 13 amino acids. The CDR3 sequence: CASSQVGGDTQYF. CDR3 sequence (DNA): TGTGCCAGCAGCCAAGTAGGGGGAGATACGCAGTATTTT.

This clonotype was seen more than once but under ten times. A much larger clone differs by one base, so this may be a read error. The rearrangement joins TRBV9 to TRBJ2-1; 10 positions match TRBD2. CDR1 and CDR2 from the germline V gene are SGDLS and YYNGEE. This CDR3 spans 15 amino acids. The CDR3 here is CAGSVGSGRANEQFF. In nucleotides, the CDR3 is TGTGCCGGCAGCGTAGGAAGCGGGAGGGCCAATGAGCAGTTCTTC.

This clonotype was counted a few times. The chain recombines TRBV19 with TRBJ2-7; TRBD1 aligns across 7 bases. V lost 3 bases to trimming and J lost 0 bases; unmatched junction nucleotides: 8. Germline CDR1 is LNHDA and CDR2 is SQIVND (reference sequence). The CDR3 loop spans 16 amino acids. This CDR3 reads CASSIGPRGSSYEQYF. CDR3 nucleotides: TGTGCCAGTAGTATTGGACCCAGGGGGTCCTCCTACGAGCAGTACTTC.

This clonotype has at least ten counts. The chain recombines TRBV7-2 with TRBJ2-2; the match to TRBD1 covers 9 bases. Germline CDR1 reads SGHTA; CDR2 reads FQGNSA. Losses at the gene ends were 2 bases for V and 7 bases for J; bases not matched to a gene: 2. The CDR3 consists of 14 residues. CDR3 region: CASSLHRGLGELFF. The CDR3 coding sequence is TGTGCCAGCAGCTTACACAGGGGGCTCGGGGAGCTGTTTTTT. The variable domain in full, with the rest retrieved from reference TRBV7-2 and TRBJ2-2, is GAGVSQSPSNKVTEKGKDVELRCDPISGHTALYWYRQSLGQGLEFLIYFQGNSAPDKSGLPSDRFSAERTGGSVSTLTIQRTQQEDSAVYLCASSLHRGLGELFFGEGSRLTVL.

This clonotype came up a few times. A much larger clonotype is one base distant, so this may be a read error. The chain joins TRBV11-2 to TRBJ2-7, with TRBD1 identical over 9 bases. The germline V gene encodes CDR1 SGHAT and CDR2 FQNNGV. The CDR3 length is 14 residues. Trimming removed 5 bases from V and 2 bases from J; junction bases left unmatched: 4. The CDR3 region is CASSPGTGTYEQYF. The CDR3 DNA follows: TGTGCCAGCAGCCCCGGGACAGGGACCTACGAGCAGTACTTC.

The CDR3 sequence is CASSPGQGSYNEQFF. For the CDR3, the DNA is TGTGCCAGCTCACCGGGACAGGGCTCCTACAATGAGCAGTTCTTC. V and J are TRBV18 and TRBJ2-1; 9 bases are a match to TRBD1. The CDR3 contains 15 residues. The V gene's germline CDR1 is KGHSH and CDR2 LQKENI. Trimming removed 3 bases from V and 0 bases from J; junction bases left unmatched: 0.

The sample holds many counts of this clonotype. DNA for the CDR3: TGTGCCAGCCTGGACGGATACGAGCAGTACTTC. Translated: CASLDGYEQYF. The chain recombines TRBV28 with TRBJ2-7; D ambiguous. Trimming shortened V by 8 bases and J by 4 bases, and 9 bases separated the two germline ends. Germline CDR1 is MDHEN and CDR2 is SYDVKM. CDR3 length: 11 residues.

V usage is TRBV12-3 or TRBV12-4 and J usage is TRBJ1-5; no clear D gene. Deletions cut 6 bases from V and 6 bases from J, with 9 bases between. CDR3 length equals 12 residues. The CDR3 DNA reads as TGTGCCAGCAGATGGGGTGGTCAGCCCCAGCATTTT. Translating it yields CASRWGGQPQHF.

This clonotype has ten or more counts. CDR3 bases: TGTGCCAGTAGTATGTCCCGGGCGGGGAATGAGCAGTTCTTC. Its translation: CASSMSRAGNEQFF. This chain uses TRBV19 with TRBJ2-1; weak D call: TRBD2 (6 bases). This CDR3 has 14 amino acids. Germline V lookup: CDR1 LNHDA, CDR2 SQIVND (reference sequence). Trimming took 3 bases from V and 7 from J, leaving 13 bases between them. The variable domain in full, completed from reference TRBV19 and TRBJ2-1, reads DGGITQSPKYLFRKEGQNVTLSCEQNLNHDAMYWYRQDPGQGLRLIYYSQIVNDFQKGDIAEGYSVSREKKESFPLTVTSAQKNPTAFYLCASSMSRAGNEQFFGPGTRLTVL.

Many counts were recorded for this clonotype. The V and J genes are TRBV11-3 and TRBJ1-1; tentative D call: TRBD1 (5 bases). There are 13 residues in the CDR3. In germline, CDR1 is SGHNT, CDR2 YENEEA. V shed 4 bases and J shed 6 bases, with 12 bases lying between them. This CDR3 reads CASSSWGKAEAFF. The CDR3 DNA reads TGTGCCAGCAGCTCCTGGGGGAAGGCTGAAGCTTTCTTT. The variable domain in full, with the rest retrieved from reference TRBV11-3 and TRBJ1-1, is EAGVVQSPRYKIIEKKQPVAFWCNPISGHNTLYWYLQNLGQGPELLIRYENEEAVDDSQLPKDRFSAERLKGVDSTLKIQPAELGDSAVYLCASSSWGKAEAFFGQGTRLTVV.

This clonotype was observed a handful of times. The CDR3 nucleotides read TGTGCCAGCAGCCTAGGCATCCTAGATAGCACAGATACGCAGTATTTT. Its protein product is CASSLGILDSTDTQYF. J is TRBJ2-3 and V is TRBV7-9; no firm D call. The CDR3 extends over 16 amino acids. CDR1 is SEHNR, CDR2 FQNEAQ, per germline (reference sequence). Trimming shortened V by 5 bases and J by 0 bases, and 15 bases separated the two germline ends.

Ten or more counts support this clonotype. V and J are TRBV10-3 and TRBJ2-7, with D hard to call. This CDR3 contains 11 residues. Looked up from germline, CDR1 is ENHRY and CDR2 is SYGVKD. Trimming left V 6 bases short and J 7 bases short, with 10 bases between. This CDR3 reads CAIRGNREQYF. Here the CDR3 DNA reads TGTGCCATCAGAGGAAACAGAGAGCAGTACTTC.

There are many counts of this clonotype. The V call is TRBV5-6, the J call TRBJ2-7; D is unresolved. Germline V gives CDR1 SGHDT, CDR2 YYEEEE. CDR3 length equals 11 residues. Trimming pared 4 bases from V and 0 bases from J, leaving 2 bases between. CDR3 bases: TGTGCCAGCAGCGGCTCCTACGAGCAGTACTTC. It yields the protein CASSGSYEQYF.

This clonotype was recorded many times. The chain recombines TRBV2 with TRBJ1-4, with D tentatively TRBD1 (5 bases). V was clipped by 8 bases and J by 8 bases, with 18 bases between them. The germline gives CDR1 SNHLY, CDR2 FYNNEI. This CDR3 has 14 amino acids. CDR3 residues: CASGGRSGGEKLFF. CDR3 in DNA: TGTGCCAGCGGTGGACGGTCGGGGGGAGAAAAACTGTTTTTT.

This clonotype has ten or more counts. V is TRBV4-3 and J is TRBJ1-3, with a weak D call TRBD1 (5 bases). This CDR3 region has 16 residues. Germline lookup yields CDR1 LGHNA and CDR2 YSLEER. V lost 1 base and J 0 bases, leaving 10 bases between the germline ends. CDR3 bases: TGCGCCAGCAGCCAAGTTGAGGGGAACTCTGGAAACACCATATATTTT. Translated, it gives CASSQVEGNSGNTIYF.

The chain joins TRBV7-2 to TRBJ1-6, with D unclear. Germline loops: CDR1 SGHTA, CDR2 FQGNSA. The CDR3 loop spans 16 amino acids. V lost 5 bases and J 0 bases, leaving 11 bases between the germline ends. CDR3 coding DNA: TGTGCCAGCAGCCTGCAGGAGAGCTCCTATAATTCACCCCTCCACTTT. The encoded protein is CASSLQESSYNSPLHF.

This clonotype showed up many times. V gene TRBV5-1 combines with J gene TRBJ2-2; D gene ambiguous. The germline V gene encodes CDR1 SGHRS and CDR2 YFSETQ. Trimming pared 6 bases from V and 5 bases from J, leaving 11 bases between. The CDR3 loop spans 13 amino acids. The chain's CDR3 is CASTARQTGELFF. The CDR3 DNA is TGCGCCAGCACCGCGCGGCAGACCGGGGAGCTGTTTTTT.

The gene calls are TRBV12-3 or TRBV12-4 and TRBJ2-1; 7 bases are shared with TRBD2. Trimming cost V 6 bases and J 3 bases; bases outside gene matches: 8. The length of the CDR3 is 15 residues. CDR3 loop: CASSLPSGVYNEQFF. CDR3 nucleotides: TGTGCCAGCAGCCTCCCTAGCGGAGTCTACAATGAGCAGTTCTTC.

This clonotype has at least ten counts. The gene calls are TRBV24-1 and TRBJ2-3; 9 nucleotides agree with TRBD1. V trimming: 4 bases; J trimming: 3 bases; junction bases outside the gene matches: 7. The CDR3 is 16 residues long. CDR1 is KGHDR and CDR2 is SFDVKD in the germline V gene. DNA of the CDR3: TGTGCCACCAGTGACCCCGGGACAGGGTCAACAGATACGCAGTATTTT. It specifies CATSDPGTGSTDTQYF.

This clonotype has only one observation. The V gene is TRBV6-6, the J gene TRBJ2-5, with D hard to call. The CDR3 is made up of 12 amino acids. The germline V gene has CDR1 MNHNY and CDR2 SVGAGI (reference sequence). V was pared by 8 bases and J by 2 bases, with 9 bases between. As DNA, the CDR3 is TGTGCCAGCTCCTTGAGGCAAGAGACCCAGTACTTC. This translates into CASSLRQETQYF.

This clonotype occurred many times. The chain couples TRBV27 to TRBJ2-1, with 8 bases identical to TRBD1. CDR3 length: 16 residues. Germline CDR1 reads MNHEY; CDR2 reads SMNVEV (reference sequence). Unmatched junction bases numbered 10, after V lost 3 bases and J lost 6 bases. CDR3 sequence: CASSFSQGEVSNEQFF. CDR3 sequence (DNA): TGTGCCAGCAGTTTTTCACAGGGGGAGGTATCCAATGAGCAGTTCTTC.

The genes are TRBV3-1 and TRBJ1-2; D is ambiguous. The length of the CDR3 is 14 residues. Per germline, CDR1 LGHDT and CDR2 YNNKEL (reference sequence). V was pared by 1 base and J by 4 bases, with 10 bases between. The CDR3 sequence: CASSQARGIYGYTF. The CDR3 DNA follows: TGTGCCAGCAGCCAAGCACGCGGTATCTATGGCTACACCTTC. Supplemented by reference TRBV3-1 and TRBJ1-2, the full variable domain reads DTAVSQTPKYLVTQMGNDKSIKCEQNLGHDTMYWYKQDSKKFLKIMFSYNNKELIINETVPNRFSPKSPDKAHLNLHINSLELGDSAVYFCASSQARGIYGYTFGSGTRLTVV.

CDR3 nucleotides: TGCAGCGTTGAAATGAGGGGGGAAGAGCAGTACTTC. This codes for CSVEMRGEEQYF. The chain recombines TRBV29-1 with TRBJ2-7; either TRBD1 or TRBD2 may supply D (6 bases each). Germline V gene lookup returns CDR1 SQVTM and CDR2 ANQGSEA. The CDR3 extends over 12 amino acids. V lost 2 bases and J 7 bases, leaving 12 bases between the germline ends.

V is TRBV5-1 and J is TRBJ2-3; D call uncertain. This CDR3 has 13 residues. V lost 5 bases and J lost 0, with 7 bases in between. The germline gives CDR1 SGHRS, CDR2 YFSETQ. This CDR3 reads CASSPDSTDTQYF. In nucleotides, the CDR3 is TGCGCCAGCAGTCCCGACAGCACAGATACGCAGTATTTT.

There are a few counts of this clonotype. The J gene is TRBJ1-4, the V gene TRBV4-3, with D tentatively TRBD1 (6 bases). This CDR3 region has 15 residues. Trimming removed 3 bases from V and 8 bases from J, with 16 bases in between. Germline CDR1 reads LGHNA; CDR2 reads YSLEER. CDR3 amino acids: CASSQKQGSGEKLFF. The CDR3 DNA sequence: TGCGCCAGCAGCCAGAAACAGGGAAGTGGGGAAAAACTGTTTTTT.

This clonotype was observed many times. The V and J genes are TRBV29-1 and TRBJ2-5; D is unclear. Germline values: CDR1 SQVTM, CDR2 ANQGSEA. This CDR3 spans 15 amino acids. Trimming cost V 3 bases and J 5 bases, with 19 bases left between them. The chain's CDR3 is CSVDFAWAPKETQYF. The CDR3 bases are TGCAGCGTTGATTTCGCTTGGGCGCCTAAGGAGACCCAGTACTTC.

This clonotype was observed many times. The gene calls are TRBV24-1 and TRBJ2-5; D remains ambiguous. Germline values: CDR1 KGHDR, CDR2 SFDVKD. The V gene lost 1 base and the J gene lost 1 base, with 0 bases spanning the gap. This CDR3 has 12 amino acids. In DNA, the CDR3 is TGTGCCACCAGTGATTTCCAAGAGACCCAGTACTTC. Its translation is CATSDFQETQYF.